A single sample is the source of the 27 T cell receptor beta chains below, sequenced in a study of cytotoxic CD8 clonotypes in ibrutinib-treated CLL. The table came from immunoSEQ multiplex PCR; TCRdb's copy has only in-frame clones and leaves some out. In the table there are about 250,000 clones, around 70% of which are singletons. The material sequenced was PBMCs, taken after 24 months of ibrutinib treatment. The source of these receptors is a human donor with chronic lymphocytic leukemia.

This clone has only one observation. The chain combines TRBV7-2 with TRBJ2-5, with TRBD1 matching over 7 bases. The V gene end was trimmed by 4 bases and the J gene end by 3 bases; junction bases not matched to a gene: 2. The CDR3 covers 13 residues. Germline-derived CDR1 and CDR2 are SGHTA and FQGNSA. CDR3 amino acids: CASSYGQEETQYF. The DNA for the CDR3 is TGTGCCAGCAGCTACGGACAGGAAGAGACCCAGTACTTC.

This clone has more than one count but fewer than ten. V and J are TRBV28 and TRBJ2-3; D could derive from TRBD1 or TRBD2 (5 bases each). The CDR3 consists of 13 residues. Looked up from germline, CDR1 is MDHEN and CDR2 is SYDVKM. Deletions cut 6 bases from V and 2 bases from J, with 9 bases between. In DNA, the CDR3 is TGTGCCAGCAGGAGGGACCTCACAGATACGCAGTATTTT. It yields the protein CASRRDLTDTQYF.

This clone was recorded a few times. The chain joins TRBV15 to TRBJ2-1; D is unresolved. The CDR3 extends over 15 amino acids. Germline V gives CDR1 LNHNV, CDR2 YYDKDF (reference sequence). Trimming left V 4 bases short and J 5 bases short, with 15 bases between. The CDR3 spells CATSKVLDVDNEQFF. The CDR3 nucleotides read TGTGCCACCAGCAAAGTTCTAGACGTCGACAATGAGCAGTTCTTC. Combining the CDR3 with reference TRBV15 and TRBJ2-1 gives the whole variable domain DAMVIQNPRYQVTQFGKPVTLSCSQTLNHNVMYWYQQKSSQAPKLLFHYYDKDFNNEADTPDNFQSRRPNTSFCFLDIRSPGLGDTAMYLCATSKVLDVDNEQFFGPGTRLTVL.

The CDR3 DNA is TGTGCCAGCATGGACAGGGCATCGGACGAGCAGTACTTC. Translating it yields CASMDRASDEQYF. The gene calls are TRBV27 and TRBJ2-7; 8 nucleotides align to TRBD1. The CDR3 is 13 residues long. V gave up 7 bases and J gave up 5 bases; unmatched junction bases: 7. Germline V gene lookup returns CDR1 MNHEY and CDR2 SMNVEV (reference sequence).

The table lists this clone with a count of one. The rearrangement links TRBV7-2 to TRBJ1-4; TRBD1 might be the D (6 bases). Germline CDR1 is SGHTA and CDR2 is FQGNSA. The CDR3 is 14 amino acids. Trimming left V 5 bases short and J 6 bases short, with 13 bases between. The CDR3 is CASSLVGADEKLFF. CDR3 DNA: TGTGCCAGCAGCCTCGTGGGGGCAGATGAAAAACTGTTTTTT.

This rearrangement joins TRBV27 to TRBJ2-5; D gene ambiguous. Trimming took 2 bases from V and 5 from J, leaving 6 bases between them. The CDR3 spans 12 residues. Germline lookup yields CDR1 MNHEY and CDR2 SMNVEV (reference sequence). The CDR3, as DNA: TGTGCCAGCAGTTTACCTTCGGAGACCCAGTACTTC. Protein: CASSLPSETQYF.

V is TRBV7-2 and J is TRBJ2-1; 7 nucleotides agree with TRBD1. Unmatched junction bases numbered 10, after V lost 6 bases and J lost 5 bases. The germline gives CDR1 SGHTA, CDR2 FQGNSA. There are 15 residues in the CDR3. This CDR3 is CASRYRTGPNNEQFF. As DNA, the CDR3 is TGTGCCAGCAGATACCGGACAGGCCCAAACAATGAGCAGTTCTTC.

This clone was picked up one time. V is TRBV29-1 and J is TRBJ2-4; D is possibly TRBD2 (5 bases). V was trimmed by 5 bases and J by 5 bases, leaving 22 bases between them. This CDR3 spans 16 amino acids. Germline CDR1 is SQVTM and CDR2 is ANQGSEA. CDR3 in amino acids: CSVSQLQLWRENIQYF. DNA for the CDR3: TGCAGCGTTAGTCAGTTACAGCTGTGGCGGGAAAACATTCAGTACTTC.

The rearrangement links TRBV27 to TRBJ2-5; D may match TRBD1 or TRBD2 (6 bases each). Trimming left V 5 bases short and J 4 bases short, with 20 bases between. The CDR3 covers 16 residues. CDR1 is MNHEY and CDR2 is SMNVEV in the germline V gene (reference sequence). In DNA, the CDR3 is TGTGCCAGCAGTCGAGGTAGGGGGGCGGAACGAGAGACCCAGTACTTC. It yields the protein CASSRGRGAERETQYF.

The chain links TRBV29-1 to TRBJ2-3; 9 nucleotides align to TRBD1. The V gene's germline CDR1 is SQVTM and CDR2 ANQGSEA. CDR3 length: 15 amino acids. With 2 bases clipped from V and 2 bases from J, the junction kept 5 bases outside the gene matches. CDR3 loop: CSVESWDRATDTQYF. CDR3 DNA sequence: TGCAGCGTTGAATCCTGGGACAGGGCCACAGATACGCAGTATTTT.

This sequence joins TRBV7-9 and TRBJ1-1; TRBD1 matches at 7 bases. The germline CDR1 and CDR2 sequences are SEHNR and FQNEAQ (reference sequence). The CDR3 has 14 residues. V gave up 10 bases and J gave up 4 bases; unmatched junction bases: 12. Written as DNA, the CDR3 is TGTGCCAACGATCTTACAGGGGCGGGCACTGAAGCTTTCTTT. This sequence encodes CANDLTGAGTEAFF. Using reference TRBV7-9 and TRBJ1-1 for the parts outside the CDR3, the full variable domain is DTGVSQNPRHKITKRGQNVTFRCDPISEHNRLYWYRQTLGQGPEFLTYFQNEAQLEKSRLLSDRFSAERPKGSFSTLEIQRTEQGDSAMYLCANDLTGAGTEAFFGQGTRLTVV.

The V and J genes are TRBV15 and TRBJ2-5; maybe TRBD2 (6 bases). The germline V and J ends were trimmed by 0 bases and 1 base, with 9 bases remaining between them. CDR1 is LNHNV and CDR2 is YYDKDF in the germline V gene (reference sequence). This CDR3 is 15 amino acids long. CDR3 nucleotide sequence: TGTGCCACCAGCAGAGATCCCGGGAGCCAAGAGACCCAGTACTTC. Its translation is CATSRDPGSQETQYF.

V gene TRBV19 combines with J gene TRBJ1-4, with D possibly TRBD1 on 5 matching bases. V lost 7 bases and J 7 bases, leaving 16 bases between the germline ends. The CDR3 extends over 14 amino acids. Germline lookup yields CDR1 LNHDA and CDR2 SQIVND (reference sequence). This chain's CDR3 is CASKGRGKGEKLFF. The CDR3 DNA reads as TGTGCCAGTAAAGGAAGGGGAAAAGGTGAAAAACTGTTTTTT.

This rearrangement joins TRBV7-2 to TRBJ2-7, with a tentative D call TRBD1 (6 bases). Germline values: CDR1 SGHTA, CDR2 FQGNSA. The V gene lost 2 bases and the J gene lost 4 bases, with 12 bases spanning the gap. The CDR3 runs 14 residues. The CDR3 reads CASSLLTRGYEQYF. The CDR3 region has the DNA TGTGCCAGCAGCTTATTAACGAGGGGGTACGAGCAGTACTTC. Based on the CDR3 plus reference TRBV7-2 and TRBJ2-7, the full variable domain is GAGVSQSPSNKVTEKGKDVELRCDPISGHTALYWYRQSLGQGLEFLIYFQGNSAPDKSGLPSDRFSAERTGGSVSTLTIQRTQQEDSAVYLCASSLLTRGYEQYFGPGTRLTVT.

In its sample, this clone was seen a few times. The chain carries TRBV6-6 and TRBJ1-2; D ambiguous. V was pared by 6 bases and J by 0 bases, with 5 bases between. CDR1 and CDR2 (germline): MNHNY, SVGAGI (reference sequence). This CDR3 spans 12 amino acids. The CDR3 DNA reads as TGTGCCAGCAGCAACACTAACTATGGCTACACCTTC. Its protein is CASSNTNYGYTF.

This clone has a single count. V and J are TRBV5-1 and TRBJ2-1; weak D call: TRBD1 (6 bases). CDR1 is SGHRS and CDR2 is YFSETQ in the germline V gene. This CDR3 region has 13 residues. V was pared by 7 bases and J by 3 bases, with 11 bases between. Here the CDR3 reads CASGPGDYNEQFF. The CDR3 DNA follows: TGCGCCAGCGGGCCAGGGGACTACAATGAGCAGTTCTTC.

The chain has TRBV9 and TRBJ1-5; D remains unclear. V was cut by 4 bases and J by 4 bases, with 12 bases left in between. The CDR3 loop spans 14 amino acids. Germline values: CDR1 SGDLS, CDR2 YYNGEE. CDR3 sequence: CASSLLGGNQPQHF. The CDR3 DNA reads as TGTGCCAGCAGCTTGCTTGGAGGGAATCAGCCCCAGCATTTT.

The rearrangement joins TRBV25-1 to TRBJ2-5; D uncertain. V lost 1 base to trimming and J lost 14 bases, with 14 bases between them. The CDR3 is 12 residues long. CDR1 is MGHDK, CDR2 SYGVNS, per germline. The CDR3 sequence is CASSEFVESIYF. The DNA for the CDR3 is TGTGCCAGCAGTGAATTCGTAGAGAGTATCTACTTC.

This rearrangement joins TRBV14 to TRBJ2-5; TRBD2 aligns across 10 bases. Germline V gene data show CDR1 as SGHDN and CDR2 as FVKESK. Trimming removed 2 bases from V and 3 bases from J; junction bases left unmatched: 0. There are 14 residues in the CDR3. The CDR3: CASSQLAGEETQYF. The CDR3 DNA reads TGTGCCAGCAGCCAACTAGCGGGAGAAGAGACCCAGTACTTC.

Remarks on this clone: The germline gene is not matched at one end of the junction; a read error may be the cause. This chain joins TRBV7-7 and TRBJ2-1; D is unclear. The germline V gene encodes CDR1 SSHAT and CDR2 FNYEAQ (reference sequence). This CDR3 has 14 amino acids. CDR3 region: CASSLRMYDNEQFF. The CDR3 DNA reads as TGTGCTAGCAGCTTACGGATGTACGACAATGAGCAGTTCTTC.

This chain uses TRBV19 with TRBJ1-1, with TRBD1 as a possible D gene (6 bases). V lost 7 bases and J lost 5, with 14 bases in between. The CDR3 is 13 residues long. Germline values: CDR1 LNHDA, CDR2 SQIVND (reference sequence). The CDR3 region is CASKGGRSTEAFF. DNA of the CDR3: TGTGCCAGTAAGGGGGGTCGATCGACTGAAGCTTTCTTT. The complete variable domain, with remaining parts taken from reference TRBV19 and TRBJ1-1, reads DGGITQSPKYLFRKEGQNVTLSCEQNLNHDAMYWYRQDPGQGLRLIYYSQIVNDFQKGDIAEGYSVSREKKESFPLTVTSAQKNPTAFYLCASKGGRSTEAFFGQGTRLTVV.

This clone was counted once. The chain carries TRBV19 and TRBJ1-1; 7 bases agree with TRBD1. Germline V gene sequence: CDR1 LNHDA, CDR2 SQIVND (reference sequence). This CDR3 has 15 residues. J gave up 5 bases and V 3 bases, and 9 bases lay outside the gene matches. DNA for the CDR3: TGTGCCAGTAGTATCGGGACAGCCTGGATGACTGAAGCTTTCTTT. Encoded protein: CASSIGTAWMTEAFF.

This clone was counted a few times. The chain combines TRBV27 with TRBJ2-1, with 7 bases lining up with TRBD1. With V trimmed by 4 bases and J by 3 bases, 0 bases remained unmatched. Germline assignment: CDR1 MNHEY and CDR2 SMNVEV (reference sequence). CDR3 length: 13 amino acids. Here the CDR3 DNA reads TGTGCCAGCAGTTCAGGGGGCTACAATGAGCAGTTCTTC. Protein product: CASSSGGYNEQFF.

The V gene is TRBV28, the J gene TRBJ1-1; D possibly corresponds to TRBD1 (6 bases). The CDR3 spans 13 residues. The V gene lost 7 bases and the J gene lost 1 base, with 10 bases spanning the gap. Germline V gene lookup returns CDR1 MDHEN and CDR2 SYDVKM. As DNA, the CDR3 is TGTGCCAGCATACAAGGGGGGAACACTGAAGCTTTCTTT. Amino acid sequence: CASIQGGNTEAFF.

V usage is TRBV7-2 and J usage is TRBJ2-3; a weak D match, TRBD1 (6 bases). This CDR3 is 14 amino acids long. The germline gives CDR1 SGHTA, CDR2 FQGNSA. The V gene lost 5 bases and the J gene lost 3 bases, with 12 bases spanning the gap. The CDR3 region has the DNA TGTGCCAGCAGCCTAGGACAGAGGACAGATACGCAGTATTTT. Amino acids: CASSLGQRTDTQYF.

The DNA of the CDR3 is TGTGCCAGCAGTTCCTCGGGACAGGGGGATACTGAAGCTTTCTTT. It yields the protein CASSSSGQGDTEAFF. This chain connects TRBV25-1 to TRBJ1-1; TRBD1 matches at 11 bases. The CDR3 has 15 residues. Losses at the gene ends were 5 bases for V and 5 bases for J; bases not matched to a gene: 7. Looked up from germline, CDR1 is MGHDK and CDR2 is SYGVNS.

This clone was recorded once. The chain uses TRBV29-1 and TRBJ2-1, with D tentatively TRBD2 (5 bases). The germline V gene encodes CDR1 SQVTM and CDR2 ANQGSEA. The CDR3 is 16 residues long. Trimming removed 2 bases at V and 0 bases at J, with 14 bases between. The CDR3 bases are TGCAGCGTTGAAAATGGGCGGGCCAGCTCCTACAATGAGCAGTTCTTC. Amino acid sequence: CSVENGRASSYNEQFF.